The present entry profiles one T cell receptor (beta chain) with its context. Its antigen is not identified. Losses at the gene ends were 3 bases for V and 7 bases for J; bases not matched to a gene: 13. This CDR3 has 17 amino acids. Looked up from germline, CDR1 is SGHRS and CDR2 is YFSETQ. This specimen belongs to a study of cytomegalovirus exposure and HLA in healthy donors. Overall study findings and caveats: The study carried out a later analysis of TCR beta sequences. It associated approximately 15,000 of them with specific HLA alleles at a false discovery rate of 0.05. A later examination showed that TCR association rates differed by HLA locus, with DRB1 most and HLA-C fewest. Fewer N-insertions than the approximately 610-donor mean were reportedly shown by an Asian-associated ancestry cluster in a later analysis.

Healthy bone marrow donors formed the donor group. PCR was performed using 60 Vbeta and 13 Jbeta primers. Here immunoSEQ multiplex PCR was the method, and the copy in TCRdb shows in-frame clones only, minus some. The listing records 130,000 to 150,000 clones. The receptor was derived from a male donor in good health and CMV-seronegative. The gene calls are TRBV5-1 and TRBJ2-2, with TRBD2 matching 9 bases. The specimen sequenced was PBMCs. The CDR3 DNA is TGCGCCAGCAGCTCGTTAGCGGGAGCGGCTGTGGACGGGGAGCTGTTTTTT. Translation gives CASSSLAGAAVDGELFF.